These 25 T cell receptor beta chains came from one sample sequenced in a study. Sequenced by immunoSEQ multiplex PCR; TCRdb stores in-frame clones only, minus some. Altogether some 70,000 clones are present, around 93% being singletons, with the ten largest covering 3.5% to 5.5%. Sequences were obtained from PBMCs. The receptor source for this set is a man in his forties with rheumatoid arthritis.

The CDR3 sequence: CASSTSSSYNSPLHF. The CDR3 DNA follows: TGTGCCAGCAGTACCAGCAGCTCCTATAATTCACCCCTCCACTTT. The V and J genes are TRBV9 and TRBJ1-6, with D unclear. This CDR3 has 15 amino acids. The V gene's germline CDR1 is SGDLS and CDR2 YYNGEE. V lost 5 bases, J lost 0 bases, and 9 bases lay in between. Combining the CDR3 with reference TRBV9 and TRBJ1-6 gives the whole variable domain DSGVTQTPKHLITATGQRVTLRCSPRSGDLSVYWYQQSLDQGLQFLIQYYNGEERAKGNILERFSAQQFPDLHSELNLSSLELGDSALYFCASSTSSSYNSPLHFGNGTRLTVT.

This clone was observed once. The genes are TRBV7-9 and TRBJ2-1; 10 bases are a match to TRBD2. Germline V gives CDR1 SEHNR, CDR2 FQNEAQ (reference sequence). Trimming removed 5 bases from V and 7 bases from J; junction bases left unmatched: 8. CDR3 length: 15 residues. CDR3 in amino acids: CASSASGSSWNEQFF. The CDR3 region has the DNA TGTGCCAGCAGCGCTAGCGGGAGTTCTTGGAATGAGCAGTTCTTC.

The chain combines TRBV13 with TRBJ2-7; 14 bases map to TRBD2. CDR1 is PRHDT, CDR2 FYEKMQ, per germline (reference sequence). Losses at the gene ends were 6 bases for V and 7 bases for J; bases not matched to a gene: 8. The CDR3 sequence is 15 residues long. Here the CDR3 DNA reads TGTGCCAGCAGTCTACCGGGACTAGCGGGAGTGGAGCAGTACTTC. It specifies CASSLPGLAGVEQYF.

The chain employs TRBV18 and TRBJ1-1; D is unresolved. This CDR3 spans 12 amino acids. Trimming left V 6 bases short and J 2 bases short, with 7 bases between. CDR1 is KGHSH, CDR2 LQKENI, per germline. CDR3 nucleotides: TGTGCCAGCTCCCCTATTAACACTGAAGCTTTCTTT. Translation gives CASSPINTEAFF.

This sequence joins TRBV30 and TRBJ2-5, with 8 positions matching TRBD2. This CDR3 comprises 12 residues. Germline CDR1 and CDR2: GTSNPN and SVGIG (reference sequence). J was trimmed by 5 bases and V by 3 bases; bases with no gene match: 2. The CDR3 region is CAWRTGGETQYF. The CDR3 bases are TGTGCCTGGAGGACGGGGGGGGAGACCCAGTACTTC.

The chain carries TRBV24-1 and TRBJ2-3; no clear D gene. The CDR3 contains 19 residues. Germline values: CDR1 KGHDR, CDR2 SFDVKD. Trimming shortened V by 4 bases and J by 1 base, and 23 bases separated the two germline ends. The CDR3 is CATSDPNPRDGIGTDTQYF. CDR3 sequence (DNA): TGTGCCACCAGTGACCCTAATCCGAGAGACGGCATCGGCACAGATACGCAGTATTTT.

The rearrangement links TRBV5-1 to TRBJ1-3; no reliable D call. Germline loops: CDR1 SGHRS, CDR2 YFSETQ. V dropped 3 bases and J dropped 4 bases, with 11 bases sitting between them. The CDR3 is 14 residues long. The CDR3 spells CASSSPGRGNTIYF. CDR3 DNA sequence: TGCGCCAGCAGCTCCCCGGGTCGGGGAAACACCATATATTTT.

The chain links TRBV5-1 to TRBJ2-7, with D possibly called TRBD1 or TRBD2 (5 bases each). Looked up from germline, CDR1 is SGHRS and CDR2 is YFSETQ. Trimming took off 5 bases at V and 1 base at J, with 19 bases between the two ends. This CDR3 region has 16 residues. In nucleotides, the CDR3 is TGCGCCAGCAGTTTCGATGCCGGGACGGGATCCTACGAGCAGTACTTC. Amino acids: CASSFDAGTGSYEQYF.

CDR3: CASSLLRGLNYGYTF. The CDR3 DNA is TGTGCCAGCAGTTTATTGCGGGGACTAAACTATGGCTACACCTTC. The V gene is TRBV28, the J gene TRBJ1-2, with D possibly being TRBD1 (5 bases). Trimming cost V 1 base and J 2 bases, with 11 bases left between them. This CDR3 contains 15 residues. Germline CDR1 MDHEN, CDR2 SYDVKM.

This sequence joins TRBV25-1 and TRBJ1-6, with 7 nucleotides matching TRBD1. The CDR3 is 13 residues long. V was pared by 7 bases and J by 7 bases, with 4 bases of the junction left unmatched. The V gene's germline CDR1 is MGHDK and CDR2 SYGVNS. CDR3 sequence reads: CASNAGGNSPLHF. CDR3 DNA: TGTGCCAGCAACGCAGGGGGGAATTCACCCCTCCACTTT.

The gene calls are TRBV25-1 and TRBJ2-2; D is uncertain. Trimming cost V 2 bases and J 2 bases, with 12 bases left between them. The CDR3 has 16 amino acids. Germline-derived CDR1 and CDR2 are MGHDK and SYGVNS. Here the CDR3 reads CASSELGSVNTGELFF. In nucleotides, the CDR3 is TGTGCCAGCAGTGAACTGGGTTCCGTTAACACCGGGGAGCTGTTTTTT.

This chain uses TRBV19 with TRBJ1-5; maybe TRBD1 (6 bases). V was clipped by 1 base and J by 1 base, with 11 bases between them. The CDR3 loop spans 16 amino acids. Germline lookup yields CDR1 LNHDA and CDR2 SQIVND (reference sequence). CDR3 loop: CASSIVGGPSNQPQHF. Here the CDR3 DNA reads TGTGCCAGTAGTATAGTAGGGGGACCGAGCAATCAGCCCCAGCATTTT.

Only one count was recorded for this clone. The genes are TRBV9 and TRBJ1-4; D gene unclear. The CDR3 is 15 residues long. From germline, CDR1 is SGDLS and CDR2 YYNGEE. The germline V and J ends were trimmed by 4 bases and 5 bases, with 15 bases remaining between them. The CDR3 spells CASSLSGEPNEKLFF. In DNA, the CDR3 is TGTGCCAGCAGCCTCTCCGGCGAGCCGAATGAAAAACTGTTTTTT.

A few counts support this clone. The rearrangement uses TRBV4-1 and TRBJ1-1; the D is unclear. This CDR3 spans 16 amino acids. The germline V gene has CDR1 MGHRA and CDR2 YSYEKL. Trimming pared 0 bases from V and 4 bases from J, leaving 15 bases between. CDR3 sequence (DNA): TGCGCCAGCAGCCAAGATCCGGTCCGGACTGCCACTGAAGCTTTCTTT. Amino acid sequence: CASSQDPVRTATEAFF.

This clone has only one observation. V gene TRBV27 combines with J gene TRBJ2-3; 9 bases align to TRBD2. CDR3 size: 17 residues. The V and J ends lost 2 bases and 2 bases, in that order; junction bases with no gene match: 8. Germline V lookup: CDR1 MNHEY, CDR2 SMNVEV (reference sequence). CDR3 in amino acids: CASSLAGLAPYTDTQYF. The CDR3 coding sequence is TGTGCCAGCAGTTTAGCGGGACTAGCCCCTTACACAGATACGCAGTATTTT.

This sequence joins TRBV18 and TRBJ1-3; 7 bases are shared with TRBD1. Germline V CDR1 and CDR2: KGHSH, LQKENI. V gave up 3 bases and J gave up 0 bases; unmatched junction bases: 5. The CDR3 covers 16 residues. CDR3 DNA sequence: TGTGCCAGCTCACCGGGACAGACGATCTCTGGAAACACCATATATTTT. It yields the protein CASSPGQTISGNTIYF. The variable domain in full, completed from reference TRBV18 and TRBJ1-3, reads NAGVMQNPRHLVRRRGQEARLRCSPMKGHSHVYWYRQLPEEGLKFMVYLQKENIIDESGMPKERFSAEFPKEGPSILRIQQVVRGDSAAYFCASSPGQTISGNTIYFGEGSWLTVV.

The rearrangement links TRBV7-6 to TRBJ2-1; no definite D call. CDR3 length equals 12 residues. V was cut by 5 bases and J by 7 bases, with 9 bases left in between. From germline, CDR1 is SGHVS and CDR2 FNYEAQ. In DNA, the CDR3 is TGTGCCAGCAGCCATACACGGAATGAGCAGTTCTTC. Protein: CASSHTRNEQFF.

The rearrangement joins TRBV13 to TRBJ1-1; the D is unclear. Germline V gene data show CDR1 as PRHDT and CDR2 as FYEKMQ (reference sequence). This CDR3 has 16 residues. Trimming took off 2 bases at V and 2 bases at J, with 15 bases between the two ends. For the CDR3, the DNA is TGTGCCAGCAGCTTACCCCCCGGACGGGATAACACTGAAGCTTTCTTT. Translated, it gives CASSLPPGRDNTEAFF.

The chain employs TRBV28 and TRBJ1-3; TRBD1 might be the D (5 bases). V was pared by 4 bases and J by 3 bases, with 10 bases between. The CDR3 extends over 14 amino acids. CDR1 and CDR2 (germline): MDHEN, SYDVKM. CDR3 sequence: CASSSQGSGNTIYF. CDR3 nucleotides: TGTGCCAGCAGTTCTCAGGGCAGTGGAAACACCATATATTTT.

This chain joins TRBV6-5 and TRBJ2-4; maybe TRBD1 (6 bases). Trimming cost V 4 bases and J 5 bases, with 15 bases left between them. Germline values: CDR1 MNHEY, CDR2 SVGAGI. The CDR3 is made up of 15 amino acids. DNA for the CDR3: TGTGCCAGCAGTTCGGGGTCAGGGGCCCAAAACATTCAGTACTTC. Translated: CASSSGSGAQNIQYF.

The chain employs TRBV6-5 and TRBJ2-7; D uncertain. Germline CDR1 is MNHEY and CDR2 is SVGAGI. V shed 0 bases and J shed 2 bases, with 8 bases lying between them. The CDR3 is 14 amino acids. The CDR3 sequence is CASSYSRSAYEQYF. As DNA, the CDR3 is TGTGCCAGCAGTTACTCCCGGTCCGCCTACGAGCAGTACTTC.

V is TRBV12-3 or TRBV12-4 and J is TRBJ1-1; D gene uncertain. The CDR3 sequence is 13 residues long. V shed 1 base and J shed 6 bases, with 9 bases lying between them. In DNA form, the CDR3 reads TGTGCCAGCAGTTTAGGGGCAACGGCTGAAGCTTTCTTT. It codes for CASSLGATAEAFF.

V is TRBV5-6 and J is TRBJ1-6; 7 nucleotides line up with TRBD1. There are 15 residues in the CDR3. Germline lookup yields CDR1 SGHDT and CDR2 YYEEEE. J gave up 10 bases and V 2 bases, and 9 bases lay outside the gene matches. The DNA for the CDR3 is TGTGCCAGCAGCTTCGGACAGGCGGCGAGGTCACCCCTCCACTTT. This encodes CASSFGQAARSPLHF. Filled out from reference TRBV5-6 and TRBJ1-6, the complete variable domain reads DAGVTQSPTHLIKTRGQQVTLRCSPKSGHDTVSWYQQALGQGPQFIFQYYEEEERQRGNFPDRFSGHQFPNYSSELNVNALLLGDSALYLCASSFGQAARSPLHFGNGTRLTVT.

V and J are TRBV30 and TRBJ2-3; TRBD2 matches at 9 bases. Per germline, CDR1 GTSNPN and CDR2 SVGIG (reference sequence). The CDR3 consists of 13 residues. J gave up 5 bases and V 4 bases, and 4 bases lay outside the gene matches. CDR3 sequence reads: CAWNAGGGDTQYF. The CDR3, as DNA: TGTGCCTGGAATGCGGGGGGGGGAGATACGCAGTATTTT.

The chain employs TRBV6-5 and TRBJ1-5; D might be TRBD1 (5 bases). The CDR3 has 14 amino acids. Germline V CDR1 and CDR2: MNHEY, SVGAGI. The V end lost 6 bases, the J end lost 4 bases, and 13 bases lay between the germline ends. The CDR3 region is CASRGGPENQPQHF. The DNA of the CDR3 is TGTGCCAGCAGGGGGGGACCTGAGAATCAGCCCCAGCATTTT.